This entry concerns a single T cell receptor beta chain. This clonotype was counted many times. Its target antigen remains unknown. Per-nucleotide qualities are absent, and no much larger clonotype sits a single base away. Libraries were built with PCR. Reads for this sample came from an Illumina HiSeq 2500. Molecular barcoding was employed in the preparation of TCR libraries, with unique molecular identifiers being used to normalize TCRbeta repertoire quantification. The raw public data were reprocessed by TCRdb itself: fastp quality trimming at Q25, MiXCR clonotype calling, in-frame beta chains only. A single entry per CDR3 protein holds the most common genes and DNA from its merged rows. The sample table shows around 380,000 distinct CDR3 sequences, and about a tenth are seen once. Clones ranked in the top ten supply roughly 6% of the sample. The source of the sample is a study of T-cell reconstitution after alpha-beta-depleted transplantation in children (dated by TCRdb to 2015 to 2016). Background on the whole study: T-cell immune reconstitution after TCRalphabeta/CD19-depleted allogeneic hematopoietic cell transplantation in children was quantitatively tracked in the study by means of TCR repertoire profiling.

At the junction V is shortened by 8 bases and J by 5 bases, with 13 bases in between. CDR1 and CDR2 (MDHEN, SYDVKM) derive from the germline V gene. Measured from the cysteine to the phenylalanine, the CDR3 is 13 residues long. The entry retains the CDR3 DNA only, 39 bases that are in frame from base 1. The specimen was PBMCs from the stem cell graft donor, collected from the stem cell graft. The TCR originated in a human donor who donated a stem cell graft to a child with acute myeloid leukemia. The rearrangement joined TRBV28 to TRBJ2-1; tentative D gene TRBD1, with 5 bases matching. The DNA sequence follows: TGTGCCAGCGGCCTGGGGCAGCACAATGAGCAGTTCTTC. The resulting protein is CASGLGQHNEQFF.